Sequencing of this TCR beta chain was carried out in a study of tumor-infiltrating lymphocytes in primary liver carcinoma. Researchers drew blood RNA from unsorted whole blood and extracted germline DNA as well. Making TCR beta cDNA involved around 540 ng total RNA and a constant-region primer. Libraries for TCR beta were built through three nested multiplex PCR rounds, which together made up a slightly modified ARM-PCR procedure. The first two PCR rounds used TRBV1-TRBV30 forward primers with a C-beta reverse primer, 10 cycles each. TCRdb passed the multiplex PCR reads through MiXCR, listing each CDR3 protein once. This sample has 250,000 to 350,000 distinct CDR3 sequences, with 50% to 60% found just once. This clonotype was observed many times. Trimming shortened V by 8 bases and J by 0 bases, and 13 bases separated the two germline ends. The CDR3 contains 14 residues.

The source is a woman in her 30s with primary liver carcinoma and hepatitis B virus infection. Sequences were obtained from peripheral blood. The chain couples TRBV12-3 or TRBV12-4 to TRBJ2-5; tentative D call: TRBD1 (6 bases). The CDR3 region is CASSFTGYQETQYF. The CDR3 DNA sequence: TGTGCCAGCTCATTCACAGGGTACCAAGAGACCCAGTACTTC.